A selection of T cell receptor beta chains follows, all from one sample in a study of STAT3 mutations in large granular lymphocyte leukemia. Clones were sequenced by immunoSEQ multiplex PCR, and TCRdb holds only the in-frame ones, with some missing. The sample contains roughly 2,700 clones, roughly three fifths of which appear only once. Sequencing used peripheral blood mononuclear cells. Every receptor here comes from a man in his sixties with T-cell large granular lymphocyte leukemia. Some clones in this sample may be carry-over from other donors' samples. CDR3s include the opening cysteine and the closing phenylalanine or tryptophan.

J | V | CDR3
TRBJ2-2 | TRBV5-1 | CASSWGTPNTGELFF
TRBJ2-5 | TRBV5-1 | CASSLFRGGRETQYF
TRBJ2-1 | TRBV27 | CASSLHRANEQFF
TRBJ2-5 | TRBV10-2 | CASSESRTGWRETQYF
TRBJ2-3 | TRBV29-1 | CSGRGGTDTQYF
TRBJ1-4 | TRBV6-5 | CASSYDESGQLFF
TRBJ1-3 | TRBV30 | CAWTLFSGNTIYF
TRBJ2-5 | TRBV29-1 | CSGQQGGETQYF
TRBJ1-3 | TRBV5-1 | CASSPTFPQRRNTIYF
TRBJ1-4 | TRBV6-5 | CASSYRDGEKLFF
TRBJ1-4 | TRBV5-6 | CASSLGGGKLFF
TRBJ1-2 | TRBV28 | CASGVANLYGYTF
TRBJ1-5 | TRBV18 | CASSPSGGIQPQHF
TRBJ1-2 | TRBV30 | CAWTEEGLSDGYTF
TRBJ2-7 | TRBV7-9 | CASSSQGDHEQYF
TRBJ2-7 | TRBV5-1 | CASSLDRASEQYF
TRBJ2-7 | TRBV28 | CATSGSEQYF
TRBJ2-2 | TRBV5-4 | CASSGLAGGRNRHRELFF
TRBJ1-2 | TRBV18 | CASSPAVNYGYTF
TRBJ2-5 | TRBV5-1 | CASSRRGEETQYF
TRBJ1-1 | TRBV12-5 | CASGVNTEAFF
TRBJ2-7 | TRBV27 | CASSYARGSFEQYF
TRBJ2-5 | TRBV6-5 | CASSYGGETQYF
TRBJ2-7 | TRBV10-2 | CASSNDYEQYF
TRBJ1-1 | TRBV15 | CATSRDSETTTEAFF
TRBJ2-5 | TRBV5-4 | CASSSLEGGGQETQYF
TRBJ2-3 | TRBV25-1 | CASSEPYQTDTQYF